This T cell receptor beta chain was documented in a study of human T cells and chemical hapten exposure. TCRdb reanalysed the RACE reads using MiXCR and keeps one entry per CDR3 protein. The repertoire holds 65,000 or so distinct CDR3 sequences, with around 6.1% as singletons. V shed 3 bases and J 5 bases; nucleotides not matched to a gene: 7. From germline, CDR1 is MDHEN and CDR2 SYDVKM. This CDR3 is 15 amino acids long. As for time point: healthy volunteer bleed at 6 weeks. Total RNA came from unfractionated whole blood. In its sample, this clonotype was seen many times. V usage is TRBV28 and J usage is TRBJ2-7; 10 nucleotides match TRBD2. Material for sequencing was whole blood. The source of this sequence is a female donor in good health. Some clones in this sample may be carry-over from other donors' samples. CDR3 bases: TGTGCCAGCAGTTTCGCTAGCGGGAGTGGCCACGAGCAGTACTTC. This codes for CASSFASGSGHEQYF.